Presented here are 25 T cell receptor beta chains from one specimen sequenced in a study of shared T cell receptors in the human thymus. Clones were sequenced by immunoSEQ multiplex PCR, and TCRdb holds only the in-frame ones, with some missing. The sample shows approximately 730,000 clones, 70% to 90% of them seen only once. The same data also contributed to another study, on human thymus T cells.

Material for sequencing was thymocytes. These receptors were obtained from a girl under three years old with a congenital heart defect.

CDR3 DNA sequence: TGTGCTAGTGGTTTGGCGGGACAGGGGGCGCCCCGGGCGGTGCGAGATACGCAGTATTTT. It yields the protein CASGLAGQGAPRAVRDTQYF. The rearrangement uses TRBV12-5 and TRBJ2-3, with 12 bases that match TRBD1. CDR3 length: 20 amino acids. Germline CDR1 LGHNT, CDR2 FRNRAP. The V gene end was trimmed by 1 base and the J gene end by 5 bases; junction bases not matched to a gene: 16.

The chain combines TRBV25-1 with TRBJ2-2; no reliable D call. This CDR3 comprises 15 residues. With 2 bases removed from V and 6 bases from J, the gap between germline ends came to 13 bases. Per the germline V gene, CDR1 is MGHDK and CDR2 is SYGVNS. The CDR3 coding sequence is TGTGCCAGCAGTGAAGCTGGTACAGCCCCCGGGGAGCTGTTTTTT. Amino acid sequence: CASSEAGTAPGELFF. The full variable domain, completed using reference TRBV25-1 and TRBJ2-2, is EADIYQTPRYLVIGTGKKITLECSQTMGHDKMYWYQQDPGMELHLIHYSYGVNSTEKGDLSSESTVSRIRTEHFPLTLESARPSHTSQYLCASSEAGTAPGELFFGEGSRLTVL.

A few counts support this clone. This sequence joins TRBV6-5 and TRBJ1-2, with D possibly TRBD1 on 6 matching bases. The germline gives CDR1 MNHEY, CDR2 SVGAGI. Trimming stripped 6 bases from V and 3 bases from J, with 17 bases between. CDR3 length equals 15 residues. The DNA of the CDR3 is TGTGCCAGCAGAAACAGGGAGATGGAGGACTATGGCTACACCTTC. As protein: CASRNREMEDYGYTF.

The V and J genes are TRBV5-1 and TRBJ2-7; D might be TRBD1 (6 bases). Germline assignment: CDR1 SGHRS and CDR2 YFSETQ. The germline V and J ends were trimmed by 3 bases and 4 bases, with 17 bases remaining between them. This CDR3 is built from 15 residues. The CDR3 reads CASSWGRQPPYEQYF. Written as DNA, the CDR3 is TGCGCCAGCAGCTGGGGGCGACAGCCACCTTACGAGCAGTACTTC.

The chain employs TRBV5-4 and TRBJ1-2; unclear D gene. V was clipped by 0 bases and J by 4 bases, with 13 bases between them. Germline loops: CDR1 SGHNT, CDR2 YYREEE (reference sequence). CDR3 size: 15 residues. CDR3 nucleotide sequence: TGTGCCAGCAGCTTGGACAGCCCGGAATCCTATGGCTACACCTTC. Translating it yields CASSLDSPESYGYTF.

The genes are TRBV12-5 and TRBJ2-3, with TRBD2 matching 7 bases. The CDR3 extends over 16 amino acids. V shed 4 bases and J 2 bases; nucleotides not matched to a gene: 9. Germline values: CDR1 LGHNT, CDR2 FRNRAP. In DNA form, the CDR3 reads TGTGCTAGTGGTTGCTGGCGGGGGAACTACACAGATACGCAGTATTTT. Its protein product is CASGCWRGNYTDTQYF.

The chain carries TRBV18 and TRBJ2-2; the D is unclear. The CDR3 runs 16 residues. V dropped 2 bases and J dropped 0 bases, with 10 bases sitting between them. CDR1 and CDR2 from the germline V gene are KGHSH and LQKENI. CDR3 protein: CASSPGVVPNTGELFF. CDR3 nucleotides: TGTGCCAGCTCACCAGGAGTAGTCCCGAACACCGGGGAGCTGTTTTTT.

Only one count was recorded for this clone. The rearrangement links TRBV5-4 to TRBJ1-1; 11 bases are a match to TRBD1. Trimming at V came to 2 bases and at J to 4 bases, leaving 16 bases not matched to a gene. The CDR3 extends over 19 amino acids. Germline V gene sequence: CDR1 SGHNT, CDR2 YYREEE (reference sequence). The DNA of the CDR3 is TGTGCCAGCAGCTTCCGGGACAGGGGGGGAATTTGGCGGAGCACTGAAGCTTTCTTT. Translating it yields CASSFRDRGGIWRSTEAFF.

CDR3 sequence (DNA): TGTGCCAGCAGGGATCCCGGAGCGGGAGGGACAGATACGCAGTATTTT. Its translation is CASRDPGAGGTDTQYF. The chain uses TRBV5-4 and TRBJ2-3; 10 bases are a match to TRBD2. After removal of 5 bases from V and 3 bases from J, the junction contained 9 bases not matched to a gene. Germline CDR1 and CDR2: SGHNT and YYREEE (reference sequence). The CDR3 totals 16 residues.

This CDR3 reads CASSSRQGSYEQYF. Written as DNA, the CDR3 is TGTGCCAGCAGTTCAAGACAGGGGTCCTACGAGCAGTACTTC. The chain carries TRBV5-8 and TRBJ2-7, with 8 bases lining up with TRBD1. Germline trimming cut 5 bases from V and 1 base from J; bases unmatched to any gene: 5. Germline CDR1 reads SGHTS; CDR2 reads YDEGEE. The CDR3 covers 14 residues.

This clone came up once. The chain couples TRBV5-1 to TRBJ1-6, with 7 bases identical to TRBD1. Looked up from germline, CDR1 is SGHRS and CDR2 is YFSETQ. Trimming at V came to 3 bases and at J to 8 bases, leaving 8 bases not matched to a gene. This CDR3 is 15 amino acids long. CDR3 nucleotide sequence: TGCGCCAGCAGCTCAAAAAGACAGGGTTATTCACCCCTCCACTTT. Translated, it gives CASSSKRQGYSPLHF.

The V call is TRBV6-1, the J call TRBJ2-5; 8 bases match TRBD1. V was pared by 6 bases and J by 4 bases, with 7 bases of the junction left unmatched. Per germline, CDR1 MNHNS and CDR2 SASEGT. The CDR3 totals 14 residues. The CDR3: CASRGGQVGETQYF. The CDR3 DNA is TGTGCCAGCAGGGGGGGACAGGTGGGAGAGACCCAGTACTTC.

This chain joins TRBV19 and TRBJ1-5, with a weak D call TRBD1 (6 bases). Per germline, CDR1 LNHDA and CDR2 SQIVND (reference sequence). Trimming left V 0 bases short and J 6 bases short, with 18 bases between. CDR3 size: 17 residues. CDR3 nucleotides: TGTGCCAGTAGTATAGAGTTAACGGGGGGCAGGAGTCAGCCCCAGCATTTT. Translation: CASSIELTGGRSQPQHF.

The rearrangement links TRBV6-5 to TRBJ1-2; D is perhaps TRBD1 (6 bases). The CDR3 is 16 residues long. The V end was cut by 2 bases, the J end by 3 bases, with 16 bases between. CDR1 and CDR2 from the germline V gene are MNHEY and SVGAGI. This CDR3 reads CASSYGMTGLYYGYTF. CDR3 DNA sequence: TGTGCCAGCAGTTACGGTATGACAGGCCTATACTATGGCTACACCTTC.

CDR3 region: CASSQEPGQGRFDEQFF. CDR3 nucleotide sequence: TGCGCCAGCAGCCAAGAGCCGGGACAGGGGAGGTTCGATGAGCAGTTCTTC. The chain uses TRBV4-1 and TRBJ2-1; 10 bases line up with TRBD1. Germline CDR1 MGHRA, CDR2 YSYEKL. The junction had 10 bases not matched to a gene; V was cut back by 0 bases and J by 8 bases. CDR3 length: 17 residues.

The chain combines TRBV4-2 with TRBJ2-1; 13 bases map to TRBD2. V lost 0 bases and J lost 0; bases outside the gene matches: 8. The CDR3 length is 20 residues. The V gene's germline CDR1 is LGHNA and CDR2 YNFKEQ. CDR3 loop: CASSQDRGLAGALSYNEQFF. The CDR3 DNA reads TGTGCCAGCAGCCAAGATCGTGGACTAGCGGGGGCACTCTCCTACAATGAGCAGTTCTTC.

This chain joins TRBV4-1 and TRBJ1-4; the match to TRBD1 covers 7 bases. J was trimmed by 7 bases and V by 3 bases; bases with no gene match: 23. The CDR3 totals 20 residues. Germline V gives CDR1 MGHRA, CDR2 YSYEKL. The CDR3 bases are TGCGCCAGCAGCCACCCGCCCCCCGGACAGGCCCTGCAACTATCTGAAAAACTGTTTTTT. Its protein is CASSHPPPGQALQLSEKLFF.

This sequence joins TRBV6-1 and TRBJ1-4, with D perhaps TRBD1 (6 bases). V was cut by 7 bases and J by 15 bases, with 15 bases left in between. This CDR3 comprises 11 residues. The germline V gene encodes CDR1 MNHNS and CDR2 SASEGT. The CDR3 nucleotides are TGTGCCAGCAACTCACCCAGGGGAATGTTTTTT. Translation gives CASNSPRGMFF.

The rearrangement links TRBV25-1 to TRBJ2-7; D unresolved. V was shortened by 1 base and J by 5 bases, with 9 bases between the two germline ends. The CDR3 is 13 residues long. Per germline, CDR1 MGHDK and CDR2 SYGVNS. The CDR3 loop reads CASSESRVHEQYF. As DNA, the CDR3 is TGTGCCAGCAGTGAATCTCGGGTACACGAGCAGTACTTC.

The V call is TRBV7-2, the J call TRBJ1-2; TRBD1 aligns across 7 bases. Unmatched junction bases numbered 17, after V lost 4 bases and J lost 3 bases. CDR1 and CDR2 (germline): SGHTA, FQGNSA. The length of the CDR3 is 18 residues. The CDR3 sequence is CASSWSGVGQDYYYGYTF. CDR3 in DNA: TGTGCCAGCAGCTGGAGTGGAGTAGGACAGGACTATTACTATGGCTACACCTTC.

This clone appeared a few times. This rearrangement joins TRBV6-5 to TRBJ1-1, with D maybe TRBD1 (5 bases). V lost 6 bases to trimming and J lost 3 bases, with 17 bases between them. CDR1 and CDR2 (germline): MNHEY, SVGAGI. The CDR3 is 15 amino acids. The CDR3 DNA is TGTGCCAGCAGCCCCGTCAGGGTTCGGGACACTGAAGCTTTCTTT. Protein sequence: CASSPVRVRDTEAFF.

The chain links TRBV25-1 to TRBJ2-5; TRBD2 matches 8 bases. Germline V lookup: CDR1 MGHDK, CDR2 SYGVNS. J lost 1 base, V lost 2 bases, and 9 bases had no gene match. This CDR3 has 17 amino acids. In nucleotides, the CDR3 is TGTGCCAGCAGTGAACAGGCAGCGGGGGAGCTCCAAGAGACCCAGTACTTC. Its protein product is CASSEQAAGELQETQYF.

The CDR3 bases are TGTGCCAGCAGCCAAGAAAACAGGTTGTATAATTCACCCCTCCACTTT. As protein: CASSQENRLYNSPLHF. The gene calls are TRBV14 and TRBJ1-6, with D tentatively TRBD1 (5 bases). Germline assignment: CDR1 SGHDN and CDR2 FVKESK. Trimming left V 0 bases short and J 4 bases short, with 10 bases between. The CDR3 covers 16 residues.

In this sample, this clone turned up a few times. CDR3 region: CASSWTGSHEQYF. The CDR3 nucleotides are TGCGCCAGCAGCTGGACAGGGTCCCACGAGCAGTACTTC. This sequence joins TRBV5-1 and TRBJ2-7; 8 bases line up with TRBD1. Unmatched junction bases numbered 4, after V lost 3 bases and J lost 5 bases. The CDR3 extends over 13 amino acids. The germline V gene has CDR1 SGHRS and CDR2 YFSETQ.

This chain joins TRBV5-1 and TRBJ2-5; perhaps TRBD1 as D (5 bases). The CDR3 is 13 amino acids. CDR1 and CDR2 (germline): SGHRS, YFSETQ. V was cut by 1 base and J by 5 bases, with 9 bases left in between. The CDR3: CASSLTGAETQYF. CDR3 in DNA: TGCGCCAGCAGCTTGACAGGAGCCGAGACCCAGTACTTC.